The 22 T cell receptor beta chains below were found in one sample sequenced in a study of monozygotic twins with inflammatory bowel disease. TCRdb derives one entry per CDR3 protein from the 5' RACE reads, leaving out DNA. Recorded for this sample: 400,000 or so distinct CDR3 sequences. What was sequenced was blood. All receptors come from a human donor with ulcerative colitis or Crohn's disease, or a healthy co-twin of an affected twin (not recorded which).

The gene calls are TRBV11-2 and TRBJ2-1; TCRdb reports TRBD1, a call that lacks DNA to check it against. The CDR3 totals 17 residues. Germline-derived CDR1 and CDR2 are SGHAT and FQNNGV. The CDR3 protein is CASSGGSWTLPGNEQFF. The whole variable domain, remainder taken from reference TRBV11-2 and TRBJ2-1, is EAGVAQSPRYKIIEKRQSVAFWCNPISGHATLYWYQQILGQGPKLLIQFQNNGVVDDSQLPKDRFSAERLKGVDSTLKIQPAKLEDSAVYLCASSGGSWTLPGNEQFFGPGTRLTVL.

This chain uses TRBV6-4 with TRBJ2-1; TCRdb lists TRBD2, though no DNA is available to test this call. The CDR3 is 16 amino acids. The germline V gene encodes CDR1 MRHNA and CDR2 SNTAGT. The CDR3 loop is CASSLRSGLPYNEQFF.

CDR3 sequence: CSVGPGSSTDTQYF. This chain connects TRBV29-1 to TRBJ2-3; the TRBD1 assignment by TCRdb is unverifiable without DNA. CDR3 length: 14 amino acids. From germline, CDR1 is SQVTM and CDR2 ANQGSEA.

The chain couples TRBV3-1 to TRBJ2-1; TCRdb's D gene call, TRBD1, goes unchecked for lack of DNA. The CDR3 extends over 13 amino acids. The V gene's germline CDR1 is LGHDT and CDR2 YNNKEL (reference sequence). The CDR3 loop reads CASSRTGSDEQFF.

The CDR3: CASSLGHTGYNEQFF. The chain joins TRBV5-1 to TRBJ2-1. Germline values: CDR1 SGHRS, CDR2 YFSETQ. This CDR3 is built from 15 residues.

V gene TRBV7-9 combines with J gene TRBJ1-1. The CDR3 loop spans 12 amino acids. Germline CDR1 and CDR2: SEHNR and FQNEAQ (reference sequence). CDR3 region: CASSPQVAEAFF.

CDR3 region: CSARDGPGRGEQFF. The J gene is TRBJ2-1, the V gene TRBV20-1; the D gene TCRdb calls, TRBD1, cannot be checked with no DNA. Germline CDR1 is DFQATT and CDR2 is SNEGSKA (reference sequence). This CDR3 region has 14 residues.

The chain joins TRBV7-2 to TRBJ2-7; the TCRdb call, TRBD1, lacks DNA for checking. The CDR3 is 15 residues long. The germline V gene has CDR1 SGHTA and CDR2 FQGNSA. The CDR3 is CASSLRDRGTYEQYF.

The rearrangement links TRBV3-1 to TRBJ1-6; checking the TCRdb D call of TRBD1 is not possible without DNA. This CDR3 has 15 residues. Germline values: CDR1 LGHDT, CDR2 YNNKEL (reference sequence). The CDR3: CASSRDAGVGSPLHF.

CDR3 sequence reads: CASSPRQADNYGYTF. The rearrangement links TRBV4-1 to TRBJ1-2; TCRdb's assignment of TRBD1 cannot be checked, as there is no DNA. The CDR3 runs 15 residues. The germline gives CDR1 MGHRA, CDR2 YSYEKL.

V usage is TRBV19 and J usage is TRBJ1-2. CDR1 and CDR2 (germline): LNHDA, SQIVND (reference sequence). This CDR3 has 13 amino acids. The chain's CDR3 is CASTPQAPGRYTF.

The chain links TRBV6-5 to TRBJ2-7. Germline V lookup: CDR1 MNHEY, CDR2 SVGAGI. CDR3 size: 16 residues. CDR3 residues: CASSYSGPKRGLEQYF.

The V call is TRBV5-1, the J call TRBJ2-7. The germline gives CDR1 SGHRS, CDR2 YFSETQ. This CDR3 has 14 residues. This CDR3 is CASSLDRGVYEQYF.

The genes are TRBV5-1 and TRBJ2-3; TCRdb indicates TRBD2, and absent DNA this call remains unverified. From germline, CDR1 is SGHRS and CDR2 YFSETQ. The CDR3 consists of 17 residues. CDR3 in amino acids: CASSSSSLAGGLDTQYF. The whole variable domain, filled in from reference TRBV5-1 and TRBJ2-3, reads KAGVTQTPRYLIKTRGQQVTLSCSPISGHRSVSWYQQTPGQGLQFLFEYFSETQRNKGNFPGRFSGRQFSNSRSEMNVSTLELGDSALYLCASSSSSLAGGLDTQYFGPGTRLTVL.

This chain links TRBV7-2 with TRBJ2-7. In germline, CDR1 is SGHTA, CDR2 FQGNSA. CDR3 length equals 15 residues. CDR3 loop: CASSLDAGSSYEQYF.

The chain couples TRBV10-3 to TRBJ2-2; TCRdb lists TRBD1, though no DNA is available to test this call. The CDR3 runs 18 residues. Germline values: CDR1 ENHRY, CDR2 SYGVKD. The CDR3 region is CAIRERLGQADLTGELFF.

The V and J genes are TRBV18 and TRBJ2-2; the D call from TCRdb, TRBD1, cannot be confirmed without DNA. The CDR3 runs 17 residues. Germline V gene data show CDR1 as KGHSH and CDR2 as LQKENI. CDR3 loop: CASSPPNGQGSTGELFF.

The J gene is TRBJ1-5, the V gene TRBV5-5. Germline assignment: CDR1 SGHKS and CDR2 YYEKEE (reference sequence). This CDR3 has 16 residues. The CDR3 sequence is CASSSPQGLSNQPQHF. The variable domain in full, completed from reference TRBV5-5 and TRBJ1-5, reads DAGVTQSPTHLIKTRGQQVTLRCSPISGHKSVSWYQQVLGQGPQFIFQYYEKEERGRGNFPDRFSARQFPNYSSELNVNALLLGDSALYLCASSSPQGLSNQPQHFGDGTRLSIL.

CDR3 amino acids: CASSPSRETQYF. This chain joins TRBV18 and TRBJ2-5. The CDR3 sequence is 12 residues long. Germline V gene data show CDR1 as KGHSH and CDR2 as LQKENI.

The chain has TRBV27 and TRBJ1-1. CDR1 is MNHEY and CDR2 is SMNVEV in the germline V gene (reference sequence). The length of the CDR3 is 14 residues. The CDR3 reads CASSPPEGNTEAFF.

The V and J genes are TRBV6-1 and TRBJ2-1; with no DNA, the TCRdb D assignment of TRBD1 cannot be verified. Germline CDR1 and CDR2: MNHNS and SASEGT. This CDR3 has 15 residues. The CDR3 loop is CASRTRQRGTDEQFF.

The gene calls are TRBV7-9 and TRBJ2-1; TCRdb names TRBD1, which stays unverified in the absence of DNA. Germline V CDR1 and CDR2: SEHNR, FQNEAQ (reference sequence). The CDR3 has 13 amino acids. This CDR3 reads CASSLATGPEQFF.